This T cell receptor (beta chain) derives from a study of blood T cells in healthy people across ages. General observations from the study: Naive T cell percentage strongly correlated with TCR beta diversity. It was the long-lived donors that had more naive CD4+ cells and higher diversity than aged donors.

Unmatched junction bases numbered 6, after V lost 5 bases and J lost 8 bases. The germline V gene has CDR1 MDHEN and CDR2 SYDVKM. This CDR3 is built from 13 residues. Alongside a J-beta primer mix, a sample-barcoded 5' primer served in a second PCR lasting roughly 7 to 11 cycles. Each single sample gave us at least 2.5 million CDR3-containing paired-end reads. TCRdb reprocessed the 5' RACE reads via MiXCR and lists one record per CDR3 protein. There are about 670,000 distinct CDR3 sequences in the sample; approximately 52% occur only once, and approximately 15% lies in the top ten. In regard to this clonotype: Its antigen is not identified.

The chain recombines TRBV28 with TRBJ2-1; 7 nucleotides agree with TRBD2. The sequenced sample was blood. The TCR sequence derives from a woman aged 80 or over in good health. The CDR3 DNA sequence: TGTGCCAGCAGTGTGCGGGGGAAGGATGAGCAGTTCTTC. Translation: CASSVRGKDEQFF.